This entry lists 22 T cell receptor beta chains sequenced from one sample in a study of molecular identifiers for immune sequencing clone quantification. TCRdb re-called the PCR reads through MiXCR, storing one row per CDR3 protein. The sample lists approximately 20,000 distinct CDR3 sequences; about 21% were seen once. The sample taken for sequencing was naive CD8+ T cells from blood, with Jurkat cell RNA spiked in. The subset is: FACS-sorted CD8+CD4-CCR7+CD45RA+ naive T cells. The receptor set was obtained from a human donor in good health. Some libraries in this study had Jurkat cell RNA spiked in.

By share, this clonotype counts as medium-sized. The J gene is TRBJ1-2, the V gene TRBV29-1, with 7 nucleotides matching TRBD1. Germline V gives CDR1 SQVTM, CDR2 ANQGSEA. This CDR3 comprises 13 residues. V trimming: 7 bases; J trimming: 2 bases; junction bases outside the gene matches: 7. CDR3 nucleotides: TGCAGCGCTCGGACAGGCGACAACTATGGCTACACCTTC. This codes for CSARTGDNYGYTF.

The chain couples TRBV27 to TRBJ2-1; 13 nucleotides align to TRBD2. The germline CDR1 and CDR2 sequences are MNHEY and SMNVEV (reference sequence). The CDR3 runs to 14 residues. V dropped 7 bases and J dropped 12; count of bases not matched to a gene: 9. The CDR3 spells CASILAGGGSRQFF. DNA of the CDR3: TGTGCCAGCATACTAGCGGGAGGGGGTTCGCGGCAGTTCTTC.

The gene calls are TRBV7-6 and TRBJ2-1; the D gene could be TRBD1 or TRBD2 (5 bases each). Germline V gives CDR1 SGHVS, CDR2 FNYEAQ. V was clipped by 5 bases and J by 2 bases, with 16 bases between them. CDR3 length: 16 residues. The CDR3, as DNA: TGTGCCAGCAGCGGACCAGGATTGGGGGCCTACAATGAGCAGTTCTTC. Amino acids: CASSGPGLGAYNEQFF. The whole variable domain, remainder taken from reference TRBV7-6 and TRBJ2-1, is GAGVSQSPRYKVTKRGQDVALRCDPISGHVSLYWYRQALGQGPEFLTYFNYEAQQDKSGLPNDRFSAERPEGSISTLTIQRTEQRDSAMYRCASSGPGLGAYNEQFFGPGTRLTVL.

The chain employs TRBV2 and TRBJ2-1, with D possibly being TRBD2 (6 bases). Germline V CDR1 and CDR2: SNHLY, FYNNEI. V lost 7 bases, J lost 15 bases, and 7 bases lay in between. This CDR3 spans 8 amino acids. In nucleotides, the CDR3 is TGTGCCAGCATGGGAGGGTTCTTC. This gives the protein CASMGGFF.

This clonotype was counted between two and nine times. The gene calls are TRBV12-3 or TRBV12-4 and TRBJ2-1; possible D gene TRBD2, 7 bases. The CDR3 covers 15 residues. V gave up 3 bases and J gave up 5 bases, with 14 bases separating them. For the CDR3, the DNA is TGTGCCAGCAGTTTGGGGGCGGGAGACGACAATGAGCAGTTCTTC. It encodes CASSLGAGDDNEQFF.

The chain couples TRBV6-2 or TRBV6-3 to TRBJ2-3, with 13 bases matching TRBD2. CDR3 length: 16 amino acids. The V gene end was trimmed by 5 bases and the J gene end by 4 bases; junction bases not matched to a gene: 6. Germline V CDR1 and CDR2: MNHEY, SVGEGT. This CDR3 is CASSHGLAGAPDTQYF. For the CDR3, the DNA is TGTGCCAGCAGTCACGGACTAGCGGGAGCTCCAGATACGCAGTATTTT.

This clonotype was recorded a few times. The J gene is TRBJ1-5, the V gene TRBV6-2 or TRBV6-3; D is unresolved. The CDR3 has 13 amino acids. V shed 0 bases and J shed 11 bases, with 11 bases lying between them. Germline V gene lookup returns CDR1 MNHEY and CDR2 SVGEGT. The CDR3 reads CASSYSLPPAQHF. The CDR3 DNA follows: TGTGCCAGCAGTTACTCGTTACCCCCAGCCCAGCATTTT.

This clonotype has only a few counts. The chain couples TRBV7-8 to TRBJ2-5; the match to TRBD2 covers 13 bases. The trim removed 5 bases at V and 9 bases at J, leaving 15 bases unmatched. The CDR3 is 17 residues long. The germline gives CDR1 SGHVS, CDR2 FQNEAQ. Here the CDR3 reads CASSQGLAGRSLQAQYF. The CDR3 DNA reads as TGTGCCAGCAGCCAGGGACTAGCGGGACGAAGTCTGCAGGCCCAGTACTTC.

This clonotype showed up many times. This chain joins TRBV9 and TRBJ2-7; D is perhaps TRBD2 (5 bases). CDR1 is SGDLS, CDR2 YYNGEE, per germline. The CDR3 loop spans 14 amino acids. V lost 0 bases and J 2 bases, leaving 9 bases between the germline ends. The CDR3 coding sequence is TGTGCCAGCAGCGTAGCTCTCGGGGCCTACGAGCAGTACTTC. Amino acids: CASSVALGAYEQYF.

This clonotype has a count of ten or more. CDR3 sequence reads: CASSFDEKLFF. The CDR3 nucleotides read TGTGCCAGCAGCTTTGATGAAAAACTGTTTTTT. The chain combines TRBV7-9 with TRBJ1-4, with D unresolved. Germline lookup yields CDR1 SEHNR and CDR2 FQNEAQ (reference sequence). Between the trimmed V and J ends, which lost 3 bases and 6 bases, there was a span of 2 bases. The CDR3 covers 11 residues. Complete variable domain (other parts from reference TRBV7-9 and TRBJ1-4): DTGVSQNPRHKITKRGQNVTFRCDPISEHNRLYWYRQTLGQGPEFLTYFQNEAQLEKSRLLSDRFSAERPKGSFSTLEIQRTEQGDSAMYLCASSFDEKLFFGSGTQLSVL.

By proportion, this clonotype is medium-sized (0.01 to 0.1%). The chain joins TRBV4-3 to TRBJ2-2; 10 positions match TRBD2. This CDR3 has 18 residues. The V gene's germline CDR1 is LGHNA and CDR2 YSLEER. With V trimmed by 3 bases and J by 5 bases, 12 bases remained unmatched. CDR3 sequence reads: CASSHGALAGVRTGELFF. The CDR3 DNA is TGCGCCAGCAGCCATGGGGCCCTAGCGGGAGTACGGACCGGGGAGCTGTTTTTT.

This clonotype was observed a few times. The chain has TRBV9 and TRBJ2-5; perhaps D is TRBD1 or TRBD2 (7 bases each). CDR1 and CDR2 from the germline V gene are SGDLS and YYNGEE. V lost 3 bases and J 7 bases, leaving 28 bases between the germline ends. The CDR3 sequence is 18 residues long. CDR3 coding DNA: TGTGCCAGCAGCGCCCCCGATGGGGGGGACAGAGGCTTTTGGACCCAGTACTTC. Its translation: CASSAPDGGDRGFWTQYF.

Concerning this clonotype: This may be a read error: a much more frequent sequence differs by one nucleotide. The chain couples TRBV14 to TRBJ2-7, with 9 bases matching TRBD1. Germline V gene sequence: CDR1 SGHDN, CDR2 FVKESK. There are 16 residues in the CDR3. The DNA for the CDR3 is TGTGCCGGCAGCCAAGTTGGGACAGGGCCGGGCTACGAGCAGTACTTC. This translates into CAGSQVGTGPGYEQYF.

This clonotype was observed many times. V gene TRBV5-6 combines with J gene TRBJ2-1; 7 nucleotides line up with TRBD1. The CDR3 spans 14 residues. Germline loops: CDR1 SGHDT, CDR2 YYEEEE. V was pared by 4 bases and J by 2 bases, with 3 bases of the junction left unmatched. The CDR3 DNA reads TGTGCCAGCAGCCCCGGGACAGCCTACAATGAGCAGTTCTTC. Translation: CASSPGTAYNEQFF.

By share of the sample, this clonotype is medium-sized (0.01 to 0.1%). V is TRBV5-1 and J is TRBJ2-5; D could derive from TRBD1 or TRBD2 (5 bases each). Germline CDR1 reads SGHRS; CDR2 reads YFSETQ. Trimming took off 4 bases at V and 1 base at J, with 14 bases between the two ends. This CDR3 comprises 15 residues. CDR3 sequence reads: CASSPLGRTQETQYF. The CDR3 nucleotides read TGCGCCAGCAGCCCGCTGGGACGTACCCAAGAGACCCAGTACTTC.

At least ten counts were recorded for this clonotype. The V and J genes are TRBV5-1 and TRBJ2-3, with D unclear. Trimming removed 0 bases at V and 2 bases at J, with 10 bases between. The CDR3 contains 15 residues. The germline V gene encodes CDR1 SGHRS and CDR2 YFSETQ. The CDR3 here is CASSLVDGNTDTQYF. CDR3 bases: TGCGCCAGCAGCTTGGTGGACGGTAACACAGATACGCAGTATTTT.

This clonotype is termed medium-sized. J is TRBJ2-1 and V is TRBV7-2; TRBD2 aligns across 8 bases. V shed 2 bases and J 2 bases; nucleotides not matched to a gene: 5. This CDR3 contains 16 residues. The germline gives CDR1 SGHTA, CDR2 FQGNSA. CDR3 in DNA: TGTGCCAGCAGCTTACGCCTAGCGGGTACCTACAATGAGCAGTTCTTC. This gives the protein CASSLRLAGTYNEQFF.

This clonotype is judged medium-sized. CDR3 in amino acids: CASYKRGRGPPDTQYF. The CDR3 DNA reads as TGTGCCAGCTACAAGCGGGGGCGGGGGCCCCCAGATACGCAGTATTTT. This chain links TRBV27 with TRBJ2-3; TRBD2 agrees at 8 bases. Looked up from germline, CDR1 is MNHEY and CDR2 is SMNVEV (reference sequence). This CDR3 is built from 16 residues. J was trimmed by 4 bases and V by 8 bases; bases with no gene match: 14.

This clonotype was detected a few times. V gene TRBV4-3 combines with J gene TRBJ1-6; a weak D match, TRBD1 (6 bases). CDR1 is LGHNA and CDR2 is YSLEER in the germline V gene. V was shortened by 0 bases and J by 10 bases, with 19 bases between the two germline ends. There are 17 residues in the CDR3. The CDR3: CASSQDLQGFEGSPLHF. In nucleotides, the CDR3 is TGCGCCAGCAGCCAAGATCTTCAGGGGTTTGAGGGGTCACCCCTCCACTTT.

The CDR3 reads CASSWREPYEQYF. The CDR3 coding sequence is TGTGCCAGCAGCTGGCGGGAACCCTACGAGCAGTACTTC. This rearrangement joins TRBV7-6 to TRBJ2-7; maybe TRBD2 (6 bases). Trimming left V 4 bases short and J 2 bases short, with 9 bases between. CDR1 SGHVS and CDR2 FNYEAQ come from the germline V gene. The CDR3 sequence is 13 residues long.

At least ten counts were recorded for this clonotype. The chain combines TRBV7-9 with TRBJ2-3; 13 bases are shared with TRBD2. This CDR3 is 16 amino acids long. The V gene's germline CDR1 is SEHNR and CDR2 FQNEAQ (reference sequence). The J segment lost 5 bases and the V segment lost 5 bases, leaving 7 bases of the junction unmatched. The CDR3 DNA follows: TGTGCCAGCAGCCGGACTAGCGGGAGCCAACGAGATACGCAGTATTTT. Its protein product is CASSRTSGSQRDTQYF. Complete variable domain (other parts from reference TRBV7-9 and TRBJ2-3): DTGVSQNPRHKITKRGQNVTFRCDPISEHNRLYWYRQTLGQGPEFLTYFQNEAQLEKSRLLSDRFSAERPKGSFSTLEIQRTEQGDSAMYLCASSRTSGSQRDTQYFGPGTRLTVL.

Notes on this clonotype: This clone may be a read error of a much larger clone one base away. The CDR3, as DNA: TGTGCTAGCAGCTATGGGGTTTCCAACGAGCGGTACTTC. It is translated as CASSYGVSNERYF. The chain combines TRBV7-7 with TRBJ2-7; D gene uncertain. This CDR3 is 13 amino acids long. Per germline, CDR1 SSHAT and CDR2 FNYEAQ (reference sequence).